These 31 T cell receptor beta chains were sequenced from one sample in a study of blood T cell repertoires in COVID-19. Clones were read by immunoSEQ multiplex PCR, and TCRdb kept only the in-frame ones, dropping some. The table has about 76,000 clones, 87% seen once. Sample: peripheral blood. The origin of the receptors is a man under 40 with acute or convalescent COVID-19.

The V and J genes are TRBV28 and TRBJ1-4, with D unclear. Germline CDR1 reads MDHEN; CDR2 reads SYDVKM. V gave up 10 bases and J gave up 15 bases, with 12 bases separating them. The CDR3 has 9 residues. In DNA, the CDR3 is TGTGCCAACCATAACGGGGTGTTTTTT. Amino acid sequence: CANHNGVFF. Drawing the rest from reference TRBV28 and TRBJ1-4, the complete variable domain is DVKVTQSSRYLVKRTGEKVFLECVQDMDHENMFWYRQDPGLGLRLIYFSYDVKMKEKGDIPEGYSVSREKKERFSLILESASTNQTSMYLCANHNGVFFGSGTQLSVL.

The rearrangement links TRBV9 to TRBJ2-1; D remains ambiguous. There are 16 residues in the CDR3. Trimming removed 0 bases from V and 3 bases from J, with 13 bases in between. CDR1 and CDR2 from the germline V gene are SGDLS and YYNGEE. The CDR3 here is CASSVEAYDIYNEQFF. For the CDR3, the DNA is TGTGCCAGCAGCGTAGAAGCTTACGATATCTACAATGAGCAGTTCTTC.

This chain uses TRBV5-6 with TRBJ2-1; D ambiguous. V was clipped by 0 bases and J by 11 bases, with 12 bases between them. Germline V gene lookup returns CDR1 SGHDT and CDR2 YYEEEE. The CDR3 loop spans 13 amino acids. The CDR3 spells CASSLVSGPKQFF. Written as DNA, the CDR3 is TGTGCCAGCAGCTTGGTTTCGGGTCCCAAGCAGTTCTTC.

Concerning this clone: Other DNA sequences from this sample encode an identical CDR3 as well. The chain links TRBV29-1 to TRBJ2-7, with D perhaps matching TRBD1 (6 bases). The CDR3 has 15 amino acids. Trimming took off 7 bases at V and 2 bases at J, with 21 bases between the two ends. Germline V CDR1 and CDR2: SQVTM, ANQGSEA. CDR3 DNA sequence: TGCAGCGCCACCCTCTCGGAGACAGGCCCCTACGAGCAGTACTTC. This sequence encodes CSATLSETGPYEQYF.

The rearrangement uses TRBV27 and TRBJ2-7, with a weak D call TRBD1 (6 bases). This CDR3 region has 13 residues. Germline V CDR1 and CDR2: MNHEY, SMNVEV (reference sequence). Trimming took 9 bases from V and 2 from J, leaving 14 bases between them. This CDR3 is CASSLTGPYEQYF. The CDR3, as DNA: TGTGCCAGTTCTCTGACAGGACCCTACGAGCAGTACTTC.

This clone was seen only once. V and J are TRBV5-1 and TRBJ2-7, with a weak D call TRBD1 (6 bases). V lost 0 bases, J lost 3 bases, and 13 bases lay in between. This CDR3 spans 15 amino acids. Germline-derived CDR1 and CDR2 are SGHRS and YFSETQ. The CDR3 DNA reads TGCGCCAGCAGCTTGGAAGGGACATGGTACTACGAGCAGTACTTC. Residues: CASSLEGTWYYEQYF.

This clone turned up a few times. V and J are TRBV20-1 and TRBJ2-7; 9 bases line up with TRBD2. Germline CDR1 and CDR2: DFQATT and SNEGSKA (reference sequence). This CDR3 is 13 amino acids long. Trimming took 3 bases from V and 5 from J; bases not matched to a gene: 5. CDR3 nucleotide sequence: TGCAGTGCTAGTAACCTAGCGGGAAACGAGCAGTACTTC. Translating it yields CSASNLAGNEQYF.

The CDR3 protein is CASSQNRGSNEQFF. CDR3 bases: TGTGCCAGCAGTCAAAACAGGGGTAGCAATGAGCAGTTCTTC. The rearrangement joins TRBV6-6 to TRBJ2-1; 7 nucleotides align to TRBD1. After removal of 5 bases from V and 6 bases from J, the junction contained 7 bases not matched to a gene. This CDR3 is built from 14 residues. The germline CDR1 and CDR2 sequences are MNHNY and SVGAGI (reference sequence).

This rearrangement joins TRBV7-2 to TRBJ1-4; 9 nucleotides match TRBD1. The germline CDR1 and CDR2 sequences are SGHTA and FQGNSA. The CDR3 length is 17 residues. J was trimmed by 8 bases and V by 4 bases; bases with no gene match: 14. CDR3: CASSWQLTGTGKEKLFF. For the CDR3, the DNA is TGTGCCAGCAGCTGGCAGTTAACTGGGACAGGGAAGGAAAAACTGTTTTTT.

The rearrangement joins TRBV18 to TRBJ1-6, with D maybe TRBD1 (5 bases). The CDR3 is made up of 16 amino acids. Germline loops: CDR1 KGHSH, CDR2 LQKENI. V was shortened by 1 base and J by 10 bases, with 17 bases between the two germline ends. The DNA of the CDR3 is TGTGCCAGCTCACCACGACCAGGGACGGGGGAATCACCCCTCCACTTT. As protein: CASSPRPGTGESPLHF.

The J gene is TRBJ2-1, the V gene TRBV21-1; the tabulated D call, TRBD1, remains unverified against the DNA. TRBV21-1 is designated a pseudogene. The CDR3 consists of 13 residues. CDR3 nucleotides: TGTGCCAGCAGCAACCAGGGAATCAATGAGCAGTTCTTC. Its translation: CASSNQGINEQFF.

About this clone: One end of the junction is discordant with germline, which a read error may explain. This chain connects TRBV19 to TRBJ2-2; 13 bases fit TRBD2. Germline assignment: CDR1 LNHDA and CDR2 SQIVND (reference sequence). This CDR3 spans 17 amino acids. The CDR3 spells CASSPLAGGPKTGELFF. The CDR3 DNA reads as TGTGCCAGTAGTCCACTAGCGGGAGGGCCGAAAACCGGGGAGCTGTTTTTT. Supplemented by reference TRBV19 and TRBJ2-2, the full variable domain reads DGGITQSPKYLFRKEGQNVTLSCEQNLNHDAMYWYRQDPGQGLRLIYYSQIVNDFQKGDIAEGYSVSREKKESFPLTVTSAQKNPTAFYLCASSPLAGGPKTGELFFGEGSRLTVL.

The genes are TRBV20-1 and TRBJ2-7; D ambiguous. CDR1 is DFQATT, CDR2 SNEGSKA, per germline (reference sequence). V shed 3 bases and J shed 3 bases, with 6 bases lying between them. This CDR3 has 11 residues. CDR3: CSASLSYEQYF. The CDR3 DNA follows: TGCAGTGCTAGTCTCAGCTACGAGCAGTACTTC.

For this clone: The junction differs from germline at one of its ends, possibly a read error. This chain joins TRBV7-7 and TRBJ2-2; TRBD2 matches 8 bases. Germline lookup yields CDR1 SSHAT and CDR2 FNYEAQ (reference sequence). The length of the CDR3 is 15 residues. The DNA of the CDR3 is TGTGCTAGCAGCCCGGGAGGGCGAGGTACCGGGGAGCTGTTTTTT. It translates to CASSPGGRGTGELFF.

V usage is TRBV7-8 and J usage is TRBJ1-4; tentatively, D is TRBD1 (6 bases). Trimming pared 3 bases from V and 7 bases from J, leaving 15 bases between. Germline-derived CDR1 and CDR2 are SGHVS and FQNEAQ. This CDR3 is 15 amino acids long. The CDR3 coding sequence is TGTGCCAGCAGCTTCTCGGGGGGCCCGACTGAAAAACTGTTTTTT. This translates into CASSFSGGPTEKLFF. Supplemented by reference TRBV7-8 and TRBJ1-4, the full variable domain reads GAGVSQSPRYKVAKRGQDVALRCDPISGHVSLFWYQQALGQGPEFLTYFQNEAQLDKSGLPSDRFFAERPEGSVSTLKIQRTQQEDSAVYLCASSFSGGPTEKLFFGSGTQLSVL.

The chain combines TRBV11-2 with TRBJ2-2; 9 bases match TRBD1. Germline CDR1 is SGHAT and CDR2 is FQNNGV. This CDR3 has 15 amino acids. V shed 5 bases and J 0 bases; nucleotides not matched to a gene: 1. The CDR3 here is CASSRTGANTGELFF. CDR3 coding DNA: TGTGCCAGCAGCCGGACAGGGGCGAACACCGGGGAGCTGTTTTTT.

CDR3 residues: CASSYWTPLGNEQFF. CDR3 DNA: TGTGCCAGCAGTTATTGGACTCCTCTTGGCAATGAGCAGTTCTTC. The chain carries TRBV6-2 or TRBV6-3 and TRBJ2-1, with D possibly TRBD2 on 5 matching bases. The CDR3 contains 15 residues. Germline V gene sequence: CDR1 MNHEY, CDR2 SVGEGT. Trimming took 3 bases from V and 6 from J, leaving 15 bases between them.

The gene calls are TRBV25-1 and TRBJ2-1; the match to TRBD2 covers 10 bases. V gave up 4 bases and J gave up 2 bases; unmatched junction bases: 5. The CDR3 has 16 amino acids. Germline V gives CDR1 MGHDK, CDR2 SYGVNS. The DNA of the CDR3 is TGTGCCAGCAGTGGCAATAGCGGGGGGACCTACAATGAGCAGTTCTTC. Encoded protein: CASSGNSGGTYNEQFF.

V usage is TRBV12-3 or TRBV12-4 and J usage is TRBJ2-1; TRBD2 is a possible D gene (5 bases). Trimming removed 3 bases at V and 5 bases at J, with 8 bases between. This CDR3 spans 13 amino acids. As DNA, the CDR3 is TGTGCCAGCAGTTTGACGAGGGACAATGAGCAGTTCTTC. Translated: CASSLTRDNEQFF.

This chain uses TRBV27 with TRBJ2-3; a possible D gene is TRBD1 (6 bases). Germline loops: CDR1 MNHEY, CDR2 SMNVEV (reference sequence). This CDR3 has 15 amino acids. The V gene lost 4 bases and the J gene lost 1 base, with 12 bases spanning the gap. The CDR3 loop reads CASSYRVSGTDTQYF. CDR3 nucleotides: TGTGCCAGCAGTTACAGGGTGTCAGGCACAGATACGCAGTATTTT.

V and J are TRBV5-1 and TRBJ2-7, with 16 bases that match TRBD2. Trimming removed 1 base from V and 7 bases from J; junction bases left unmatched: 11. Germline assignment: CDR1 SGHRS and CDR2 YFSETQ. This CDR3 contains 18 residues. DNA of the CDR3: TGCGCCAGCAGCTTGCCGGGACTAGCGGGAGGGCCGGTGGAGGAGCAGTACTTC. It is translated as CASSLPGLAGGPVEEQYF.

The chain is built from TRBV15 and TRBJ2-5; D uncertain. The V gene lost 3 bases and the J gene lost 4 bases, with 6 bases spanning the gap. Germline CDR1 LNHNV, CDR2 YYDKDF (reference sequence). The CDR3 runs to 12 residues. CDR3 DNA sequence: TGTGCCACCAGCAGGGGCAGAGAGACCCAGTACTTC. Its protein is CATSRGRETQYF.

This chain links TRBV12-3 or TRBV12-4 with TRBJ1-5, with D uncertain. The CDR3 is 13 residues long. Between the trimmed V and J ends, which lost 5 bases and 4 bases, there was a span of 9 bases. The CDR3 coding sequence is TGTGCCAGCAGTCCGTACAAAAATCAGCCCCAGCATTTT. Amino acid sequence: CASSPYKNQPQHF.

The V call is TRBV5-1, the J call TRBJ1-4, with 7 bases lining up with TRBD1. The length of the CDR3 is 16 residues. With V trimmed by 4 bases and J by 2 bases, 8 bases remained unmatched. The germline CDR1 and CDR2 sequences are SGHRS and YFSETQ. The CDR3 bases are TGCGCCAGCAGCGTAACAGGGGCGGGGACTAATGAAAAACTGTTTTTT. Translated, it gives CASSVTGAGTNEKLFF.

The V gene is TRBV27, the J gene TRBJ2-1, with TRBD2 matching 10 bases. Unmatched junction bases numbered 5, after V lost 9 bases and J lost 3 bases. There are 14 residues in the CDR3. Germline V gene data show CDR1 as MNHEY and CDR2 as SMNVEV (reference sequence). CDR3 sequence reads: CASGGLAYYNEQFF. The CDR3, as DNA: TGTGCCAGTGGGGGACTAGCGTACTACAATGAGCAGTTCTTC.

This chain uses TRBV15 with TRBJ2-7; tentative D call: TRBD2 (6 bases). Germline values: CDR1 LNHNV, CDR2 YYDKDF (reference sequence). The CDR3 is 15 amino acids. V lost 1 base and J 1 base, leaving 11 bases between the germline ends. The CDR3 sequence is CATSRVGGPSYEQYF. CDR3 sequence (DNA): TGTGCCACCAGCAGAGTGGGGGGACCTTCCTACGAGCAGTACTTC.

This chain connects TRBV5-8 to TRBJ2-7, with D maybe TRBD2 (6 bases). Trimming cost V 2 bases and J 3 bases, with 21 bases left between them. This CDR3 is 17 amino acids long. Germline V lookup: CDR1 SGHTS, CDR2 YDEGEE. The CDR3 loop is CASSLPGGKRPFYEQYF. CDR3 DNA: TGTGCCAGCAGCTTACCCGGAGGGAAGCGGCCGTTCTACGAGCAGTACTTC.

The chain uses TRBV6-5 and TRBJ2-2; D might be TRBD1 (5 bases). V dropped 6 bases and J dropped 0 bases, with 11 bases sitting between them. Per the germline V gene, CDR1 is MNHEY and CDR2 is SVGAGI. The length of the CDR3 is 15 residues. CDR3 in amino acids: CASSLGAPNTGELFF. CDR3 DNA sequence: TGTGCCAGCAGCCTAGGGGCTCCGAACACCGGGGAGCTGTTTTTT.

The V gene is TRBV19, the J gene TRBJ1-5; weak D call: TRBD1 (5 bases). V dropped 11 bases and J dropped 4 bases, with 12 bases sitting between them. CDR1 and CDR2 from the germline V gene are LNHDA and SQIVND (reference sequence). The CDR3 runs 12 residues. The CDR3 spells CAADGGNQPQHF. CDR3 sequence (DNA): TGTGCCGCGGACGGGGGAAATCAGCCCCAGCATTTT.

The V gene is TRBV6-5, the J gene TRBJ1-4; D may be TRBD1 (5 bases). The CDR3 consists of 16 residues. V gave up 0 bases and J gave up 3 bases, with 11 bases separating them. Germline loops: CDR1 MNHEY, CDR2 SVGAGI. CDR3 loop: CASSYSSFRANEKLFF. CDR3 sequence (DNA): TGTGCCAGCAGTTACTCGTCTTTCAGGGCTAATGAAAAACTGTTTTTT.

V gene TRBV19 combines with J gene TRBJ2-2; D remains unclear. This CDR3 comprises 14 residues. Deletions cut 5 bases from V and 2 bases from J, with 9 bases between. Germline CDR1 LNHDA, CDR2 SQIVND (reference sequence). CDR3 sequence reads: CASSWARNTGELFF. In nucleotides, the CDR3 is TGTGCCAGTAGTTGGGCCAGAAACACCGGGGAGCTGTTTTTT.